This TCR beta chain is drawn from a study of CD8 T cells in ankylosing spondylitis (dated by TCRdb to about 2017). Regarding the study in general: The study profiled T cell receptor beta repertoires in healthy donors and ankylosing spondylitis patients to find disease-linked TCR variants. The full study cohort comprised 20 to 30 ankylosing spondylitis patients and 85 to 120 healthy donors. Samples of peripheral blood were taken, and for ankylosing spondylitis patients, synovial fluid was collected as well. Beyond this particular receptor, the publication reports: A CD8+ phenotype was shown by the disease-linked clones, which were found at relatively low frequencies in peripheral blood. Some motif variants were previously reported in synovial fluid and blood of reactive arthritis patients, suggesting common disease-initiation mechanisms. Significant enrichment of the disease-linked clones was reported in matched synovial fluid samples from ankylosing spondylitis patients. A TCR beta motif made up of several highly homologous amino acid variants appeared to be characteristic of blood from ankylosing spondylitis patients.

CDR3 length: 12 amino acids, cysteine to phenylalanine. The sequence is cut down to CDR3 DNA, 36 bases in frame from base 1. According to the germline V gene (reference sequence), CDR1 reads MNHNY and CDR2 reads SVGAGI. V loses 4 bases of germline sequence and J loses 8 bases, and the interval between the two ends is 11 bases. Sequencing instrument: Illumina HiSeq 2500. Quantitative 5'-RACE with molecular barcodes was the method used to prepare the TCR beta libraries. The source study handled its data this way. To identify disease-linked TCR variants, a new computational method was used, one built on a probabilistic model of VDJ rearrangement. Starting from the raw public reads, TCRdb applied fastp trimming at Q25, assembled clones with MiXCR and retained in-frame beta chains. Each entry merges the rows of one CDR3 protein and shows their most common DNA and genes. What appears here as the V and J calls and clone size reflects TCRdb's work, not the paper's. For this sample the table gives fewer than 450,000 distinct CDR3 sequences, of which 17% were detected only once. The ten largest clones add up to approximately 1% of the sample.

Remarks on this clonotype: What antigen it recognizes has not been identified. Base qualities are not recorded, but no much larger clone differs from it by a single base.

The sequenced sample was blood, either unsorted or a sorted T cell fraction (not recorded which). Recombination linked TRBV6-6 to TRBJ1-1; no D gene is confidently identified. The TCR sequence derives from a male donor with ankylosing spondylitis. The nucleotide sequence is TGTGCCAGCAGTTTCCGTGAAGGGGAAGCTTTCTTT. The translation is CASSFREGEAFF.